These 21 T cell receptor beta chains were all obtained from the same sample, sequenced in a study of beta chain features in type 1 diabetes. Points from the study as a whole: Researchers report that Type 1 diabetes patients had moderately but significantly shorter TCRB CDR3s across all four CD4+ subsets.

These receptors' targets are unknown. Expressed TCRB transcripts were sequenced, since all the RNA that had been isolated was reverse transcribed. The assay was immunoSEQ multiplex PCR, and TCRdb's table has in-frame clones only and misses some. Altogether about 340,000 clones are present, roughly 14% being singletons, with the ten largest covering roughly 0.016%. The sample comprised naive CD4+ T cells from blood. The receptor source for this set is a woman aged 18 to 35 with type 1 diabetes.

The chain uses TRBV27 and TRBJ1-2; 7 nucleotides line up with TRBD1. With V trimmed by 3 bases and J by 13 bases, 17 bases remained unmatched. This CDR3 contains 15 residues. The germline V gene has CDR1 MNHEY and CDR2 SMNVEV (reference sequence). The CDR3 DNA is TGTGCCAGCAGTTTTACCGGGACAGCCGGCGGCCTTATCACCTTC. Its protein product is CASSFTGTAGGLITF.

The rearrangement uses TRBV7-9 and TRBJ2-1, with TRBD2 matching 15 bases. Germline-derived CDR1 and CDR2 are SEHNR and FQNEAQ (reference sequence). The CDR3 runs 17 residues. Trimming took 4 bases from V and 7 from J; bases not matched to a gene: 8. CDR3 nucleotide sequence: TGTGCCAGCAGCTCTAGGACTAGCGGGAGGGCCGGGAATGAGCAGTTCTTC. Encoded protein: CASSSRTSGRAGNEQFF. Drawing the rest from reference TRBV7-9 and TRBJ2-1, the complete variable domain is DTGVSQNPRHKITKRGQNVTFRCDPISEHNRLYWYRQTLGQGPEFLTYFQNEAQLEKSRLLSDRFSAERPKGSFSTLEIQRTEQGDSAMYLCASSSRTSGRAGNEQFFGPGTRLTVL.

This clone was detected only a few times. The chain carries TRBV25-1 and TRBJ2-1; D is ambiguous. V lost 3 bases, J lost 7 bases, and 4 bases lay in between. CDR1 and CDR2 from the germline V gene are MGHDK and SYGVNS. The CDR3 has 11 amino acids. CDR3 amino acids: CASSERNEQFF. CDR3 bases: TGTGCCAGCAGTGAGCGAAATGAGCAGTTCTTC.

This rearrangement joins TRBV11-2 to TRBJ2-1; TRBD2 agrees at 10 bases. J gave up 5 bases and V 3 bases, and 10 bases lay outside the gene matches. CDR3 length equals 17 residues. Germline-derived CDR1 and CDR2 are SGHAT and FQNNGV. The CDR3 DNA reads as TGTGCCAGCAGCTTTCGGATTCTAGCGGGAGTCCACAATGAGCAGTTCTTC. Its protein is CASSFRILAGVHNEQFF.

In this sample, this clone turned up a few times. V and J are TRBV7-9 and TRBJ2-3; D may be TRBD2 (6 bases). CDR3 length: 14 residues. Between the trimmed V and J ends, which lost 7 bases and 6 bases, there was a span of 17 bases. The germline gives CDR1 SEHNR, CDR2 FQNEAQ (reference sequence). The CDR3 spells CASTRWGVEDTQYF. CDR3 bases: TGTGCCAGCACCCGGTGGGGGGTCGAGGATACGCAGTATTTT.

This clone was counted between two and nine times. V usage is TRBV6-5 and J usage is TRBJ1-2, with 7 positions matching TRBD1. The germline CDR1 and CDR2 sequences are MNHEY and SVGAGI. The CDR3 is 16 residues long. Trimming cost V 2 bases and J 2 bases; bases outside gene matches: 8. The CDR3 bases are TGTGCCAGCAGTTACCGCCCACAGGGGATGAACTATGGCTACACCTTC. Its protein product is CASSYRPQGMNYGYTF.

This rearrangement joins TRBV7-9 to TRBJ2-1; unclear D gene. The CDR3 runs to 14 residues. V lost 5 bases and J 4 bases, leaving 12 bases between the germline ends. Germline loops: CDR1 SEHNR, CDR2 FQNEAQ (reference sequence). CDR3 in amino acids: CASSPNPLYNEQFF. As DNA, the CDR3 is TGTGCCAGCAGCCCAAACCCACTATACAATGAGCAGTTCTTC.

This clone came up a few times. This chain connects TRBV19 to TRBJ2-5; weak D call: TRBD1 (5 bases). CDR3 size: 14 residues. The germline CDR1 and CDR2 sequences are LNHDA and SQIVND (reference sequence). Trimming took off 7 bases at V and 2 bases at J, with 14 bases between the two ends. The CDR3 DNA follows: TGTGCCAGTAAGGGGCTCCCCCCTCAAGAGACCCAGTACTTC. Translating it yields CASKGLPPQETQYF.

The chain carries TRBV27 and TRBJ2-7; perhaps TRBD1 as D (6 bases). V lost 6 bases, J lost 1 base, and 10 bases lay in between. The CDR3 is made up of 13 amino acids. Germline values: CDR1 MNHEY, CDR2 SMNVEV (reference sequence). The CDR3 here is CASSNRASYEQYF. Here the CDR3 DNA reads TGTGCCAGCAGCAACAGGGCGTCCTACGAGCAGTACTTC.

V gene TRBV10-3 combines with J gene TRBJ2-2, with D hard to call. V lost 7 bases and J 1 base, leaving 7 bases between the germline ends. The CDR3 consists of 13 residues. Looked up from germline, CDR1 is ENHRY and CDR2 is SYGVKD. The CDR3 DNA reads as TGTGCCATCATAACAGAGAACACCGGGGAGCTGTTTTTT. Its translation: CAIITENTGELFF.

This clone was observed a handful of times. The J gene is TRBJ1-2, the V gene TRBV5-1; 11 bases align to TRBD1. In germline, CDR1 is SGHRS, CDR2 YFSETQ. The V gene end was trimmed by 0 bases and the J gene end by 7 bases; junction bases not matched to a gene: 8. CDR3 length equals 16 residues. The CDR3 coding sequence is TGCGCCAGCAGCTTGGATTCCGGACAGGGGGCTGGTGGCTACACCTTC. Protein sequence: CASSLDSGQGAGGYTF.

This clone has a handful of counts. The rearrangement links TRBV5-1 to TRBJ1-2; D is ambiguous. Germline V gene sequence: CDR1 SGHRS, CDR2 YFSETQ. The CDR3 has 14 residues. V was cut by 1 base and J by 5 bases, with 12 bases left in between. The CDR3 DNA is TGCGCCAGCAGCTTGATGTCGGGGTCTTATGGCTACACCTTC. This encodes CASSLMSGSYGYTF. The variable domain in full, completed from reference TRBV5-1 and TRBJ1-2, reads KAGVTQTPRYLIKTRGQQVTLSCSPISGHRSVSWYQQTPGQGLQFLFEYFSETQRNKGNFPGRFSGRQFSNSRSEMNVSTLELGDSALYLCASSLMSGSYGYTFGSGTRLTVV.

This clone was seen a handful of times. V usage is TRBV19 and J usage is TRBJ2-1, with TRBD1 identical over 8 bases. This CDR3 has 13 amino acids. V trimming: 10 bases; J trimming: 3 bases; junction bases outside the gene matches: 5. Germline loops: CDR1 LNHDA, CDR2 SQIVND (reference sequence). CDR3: CATTGEIYNEQFF. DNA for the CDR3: TGTGCCACGACAGGGGAGATCTACAATGAGCAGTTCTTC.

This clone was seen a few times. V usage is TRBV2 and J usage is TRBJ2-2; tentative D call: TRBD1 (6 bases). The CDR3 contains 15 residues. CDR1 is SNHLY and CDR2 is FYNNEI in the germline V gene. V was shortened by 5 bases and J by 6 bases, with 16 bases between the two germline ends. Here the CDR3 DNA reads TGTGCCAGCAGTACAGGGACCCAGCCTCCCGGGGAGCTGTTTTTT. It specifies CASSTGTQPPGELFF.

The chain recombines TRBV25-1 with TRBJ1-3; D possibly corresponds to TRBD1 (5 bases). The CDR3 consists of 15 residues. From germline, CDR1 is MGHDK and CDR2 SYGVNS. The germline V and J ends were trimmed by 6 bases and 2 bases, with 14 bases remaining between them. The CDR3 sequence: CASRGTGDPGNTIYF. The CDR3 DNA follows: TGTGCCAGCAGGGGCACAGGTGATCCTGGAAACACCATATATTTT.

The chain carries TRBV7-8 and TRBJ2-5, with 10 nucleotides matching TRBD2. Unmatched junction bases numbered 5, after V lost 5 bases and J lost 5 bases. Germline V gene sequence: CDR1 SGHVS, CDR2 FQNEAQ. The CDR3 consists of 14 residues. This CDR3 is CASSPSGRAETQYF. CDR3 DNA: TGTGCCAGCAGCCCTAGCGGGAGAGCGGAGACCCAGTACTTC.

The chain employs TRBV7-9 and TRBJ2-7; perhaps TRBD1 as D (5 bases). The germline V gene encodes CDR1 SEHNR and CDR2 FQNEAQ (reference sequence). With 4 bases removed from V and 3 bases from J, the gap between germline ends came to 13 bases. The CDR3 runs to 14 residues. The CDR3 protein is CASSSTETSYEQYV. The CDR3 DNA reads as TGTGCCAGCAGCTCGACAGAGACAAGCTACGAGCAGTACGTC.

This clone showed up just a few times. CDR3 DNA: TGTGCCAGCAGCTTGGCGTCAGGGGATGGGGCTGAGCAGTTCTTC. It yields the protein CASSLASGDGAEQFF. The J gene is TRBJ2-1, the V gene TRBV5-4, with D possibly being TRBD1 (6 bases). V lost 0 bases and J lost 9, with 16 bases in between. The CDR3 has 15 amino acids. Germline CDR1 SGHNT, CDR2 YYREEE (reference sequence).

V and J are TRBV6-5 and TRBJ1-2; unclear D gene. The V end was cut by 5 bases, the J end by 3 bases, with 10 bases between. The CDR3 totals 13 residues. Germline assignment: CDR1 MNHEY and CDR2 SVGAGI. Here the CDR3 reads CASSETRDYGYTF. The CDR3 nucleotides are TGTGCCAGCAGTGAAACACGGGACTATGGCTACACCTTC.

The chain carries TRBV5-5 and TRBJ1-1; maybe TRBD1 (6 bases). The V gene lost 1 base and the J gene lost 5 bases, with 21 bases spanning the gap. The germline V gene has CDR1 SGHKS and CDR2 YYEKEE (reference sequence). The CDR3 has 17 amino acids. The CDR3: CASSLRRTAGGLTEAFF. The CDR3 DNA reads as TGTGCCAGCAGCTTGAGACGGACAGCTGGGGGATTAACTGAAGCTTTCTTT.

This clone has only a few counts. In nucleotides, the CDR3 is TGTGCTAGTGGTTTGTCTCCGCGGGCCGTAGGCCATGAGCAGTTCTTC. Protein product: CASGLSPRAVGHEQFF. The V and J genes are TRBV12-5 and TRBJ2-1; D may be TRBD2 (5 bases). CDR1 LGHNT and CDR2 FRNRAP come from the germline V gene. The CDR3 is 16 amino acids. Trimming left V 2 bases short and J 8 bases short, with 19 bases between.